These T cell receptor beta chains were read from a single sample in a study of blood T cells in healthy people across ages. TCRdb re-called the 5' RACE reads through MiXCR, storing one row per CDR3 protein. The table records roughly 1,700,000 distinct CDR3 sequences, roughly 27% of them present only once. Sample: blood. The receptors here all came from a young woman in good health. Each CDR3 is given with its conserved first and last residue. Fields, in order: J gene, D gene, clone size, V gene, CDR3 DNA, CDR3 protein. A D gene is named only where the DNA matches it firmly. Size tells how often a clone was seen (once, few, many) or the class of an expanded clone, and some rows leave it out.

TRBJ2-4,NA,NA,TRBV19,TGTGCCAGTAGTATAACCCCCCCTAAAGGTTCAAAAAACATTCAGTACTTC,CASSITPPKGSKNIQYF
TRBJ1-5,TRBD1,NA,TRBV30,TGTGCCTGGAGAACAGGGGGCGGCAATCAGCCCCAGCATTTT,CAWRTGGGNQPQHF
TRBJ2-5,TRBD1,NA,TRBV5-1,TGCGCCAGCAGCTTGAATCCTACAGGGGTGAGCGGCGAGACCCAGTACTTC,CASSLNPTGVSGETQYF
TRBJ2-7,NA,few,TRBV20-1,TGCAGTGCTTGGGACACCCGCTCCTACGAGCAGTACTTC,CSAWDTRSYEQYF
TRBJ2-3,TRBD2,NA,TRBV7-3,TGTGCCAGCAGCTACGTCGGGGGGGCAAGGGATACGCAGTATTTT,CASSYVGGARDTQYF
TRBJ2-1,NA,many,TRBV20-1,TGCAGTGCTAGAGTGGGTGAGCAGTTCTTC,CSARVGEQFF
TRBJ2-4,TRBD1,NA,TRBV3-1,TGTGCCAGCCTTGGGACAGGGGCTAGGGAGCAGTACTTC,CASLGTGAREQYF
TRBJ2-2,NA,few,TRBV7-2,TGTGCCAGCAGCTACGGGCCCGAAAGCGGGGAGCTGTTTTTT,CASSYGPESGELFF
TRBJ2-3,NA,NA,TRBV5-1,TGCGCCACCAAGGACGGAGACCACCTCACAGATACGCAGTATTTT,CATKDGDHLTDTQYF
TRBJ1-2,NA,NA,TRBV3-1,TGTGCCAGCAGCCAACCACAGGGTAACGGCTACACCTTC,CASSQPQGNGYTF
TRBJ2-3,NA,NA,TRBV3-1,TGTGCCAGCAGCCAAGGGGCGAACACAGATACGCAGTATTTT,CASSQGANTDTQYF
TRBJ2-6,NA,few,TRBV3-1,TGTGCCAGCAGCCTCTCGGGACGCCGCTCTGGGGCCAACGTCCTGACTTTC,CASSLSGRRSGANVLTF
TRBJ1-1,NA,NA,TRBV20-1,TGCAGTGCTAGAGCGGACGAGAACACTGAAGCTTTCTTT,CSARADENTEAFF
TRBJ2-5,NA,NA,TRBV2,TGTGCCAGCAGTGGAGAACAGGGAGGGACCCAGTACTTC,CASSGEQGGTQYF
TRBJ2-1,NA,NA,TRBV24-1,TGTGCCACCAGTGCGGGGACGACGGGGAGCAATGAGCAGTTCTTC,CATSAGTTGSNEQFF
TRBJ2-5,NA,NA,TRBV12-3/TRBV12-4,TGTGCCAGCAGTTTAGCGGTCAGCCGACAAGAGACCCAGTACTTC,CASSLAVSRQETQYF
TRBJ2-3,NA,few,TRBV7-9,TGTGCCAGCAGCCCAATGACAGGAGATACGCAGTATTTT,CASSPMTGDTQYF
TRBJ2-3,NA,NA,TRBV21-1,TGTGCCAGCAGCGCTAGCCGGACAGGGAGGAGCACAGATACGCAGTATTTT,CASSASRTGRSTDTQYF
TRBJ1-6,NA,NA,TRBV7-2,TGTGCCAGCAGCTTAAGGGCGTCTCAGTCACCCCTCCACTTT,CASSLRASQSPLHF
TRBJ1-1,NA,few,TRBV21-1,TGTGCCAGCCCGGGCAGACACACTGAAGCTTTCTTT,CASPGRHTEAFF
TRBJ1-1,NA,few,TRBV4-3,TGCGCCAGCAGCCACGCAGTAGGTGACACTGAAGCTTTCTTT,CASSHAVGDTEAFF
TRBJ2-1,NA,NA,TRBV12-3/TRBV12-4,TGTGCCAGCAGTTTTATTGCGGGGCTTCTAAGTGAGCAGTTCTTC,CASSFIAGLLSEQFF
TRBJ2-5,TRBD1,NA,TRBV3-1,TGTGCCAGCAGCCAAGATTCGGGACAGTCCTGGGAGACCCCCTACTTC,CASSQDSGQSWETPYF
TRBJ1-1,TRBD1,NA,TRBV12-3/TRBV12-4,TGTGCCAGCAGGGGGGGGACAGTTATGAACACTGAAGCTTTCTTT,CASRGGTVMNTEAFF
TRBJ2-7,NA,NA,TRBV7-2,TGTGCCAGCAGCTTAGTGTTTCCAGGGATCCCCTACGAGCAGTACTTC,CASSLVFPGIPYEQYF
TRBJ2-1,NA,NA,TRBV29-1,TGCAGCGTTGTATTGCCCAGCGGCTTTAACAATGAGCAGTTCTTC,CSVVLPSGFNNEQFF
TRBJ1-6,TRBD1,NA,TRBV10-2,TGCGCCAGCAGGACAGGGTCGAGGGATTCACCCCTCCACTTT,CASRTGSRDSPLHF
TRBJ2-7,NA,many,TRBV7-6,TGTGCCAGCAGCTTAGAATCGGGGAAGTCCTACGAGCAGTACTTC,CASSLESGKSYEQYF
TRBJ1-2,NA,NA,TRBV19,TGTGCCAGTAGTAGGGGGGACCCCTATGGCTACACCTTC,CASSRGDPYGYTF
TRBJ2-3,TRBD2,NA,TRBV10-3,TGTGCCATCAGTGAGTTTAGCGGGAGGGGCACAGATACGCAGTATTTT,CAISEFSGRGTDTQYF
TRBJ1-1,TRBD1,few,TRBV11-2,TGTGCCAGCAGCTTAAACGACAGGGTTGGCACTGAAGCTTTCTTT,CASSLNDRVGTEAFF
TRBJ2-7,NA,NA,TRBV30,TGTGCCTGGAGTGTCAGGGTCCCCTACGAGCAGTACTTC,CAWSVRVPYEQYF
TRBJ2-5,NA,NA,TRBV7-9,TGTGCCAGCAGCTTAGGTTTGGAGGGGGGCGAGACCCAGTACTTC,CASSLGLEGGETQYF
TRBJ2-7,TRBD1,many,TRBV5-1,TGCGCCAGCAGCTCTACAGGGGGCCCCTCCTACGAGCAGTACTTC,CASSSTGGPSYEQYF
TRBJ2-1,TRBD2,few,TRBV5-1,TGCGCCAGCAGCTTGTTAGCTAGCGGCAATGGGCAGTTCTTC,CASSLLASGNGQFF
TRBJ2-4,TRBD1,few,TRBV10-2,TGCGCCAGCCGGGACAGGGAGGGGGAGAACATTCAGTACTTC,CASRDREGENIQYF
TRBJ1-4,TRBD1,few,TRBV9,TGTGCCAGCAGCGAGAGTGGGACAGCTAATGAAAAACTGTTTTTT,CASSESGTANEKLFF
TRBJ2-1,TRBD2,once,TRBV5-1,TGCGCCAGCAGCTTAATGGCGGGGGGTCTCTCCTACAATGGGCAGTTCTTC,CASSLMAGGLSYNGQFF
TRBJ1-2,NA,NA,TRBV6-1,TGTGCCAGCAGGGACGGGATCTATGGCTACACCTTC,CASRDGIYGYTF
TRBJ2-3,NA,NA,TRBV6-6,TGTGCCAGCAGTTCTCCCTTCGGGGGGCGCACAGATACGCAGTATTTT,CASSSPFGGRTDTQYF
TRBJ1-1,NA,few,TRBV18,TGTGCCAGCTCCCTCGACGGGTACAACACTGAAGCTTTCTTT,CASSLDGYNTEAFF
TRBJ2-7,NA,NA,TRBV20-1,TGCAGTGCTAGGGGACTCCGCCAGGGGCGGTACTTC,CSARGLRQGRYF
TRBJ2-3,NA,many,TRBV9,TGTGCCAGCAGCGTAGTATTCGGGGGCCCAGATACGCAGTATTTT,CASSVVFGGPDTQYF
TRBJ2-4,NA,few,TRBV5-1,TGCGCCAGCAGCCCCGATGGGGGCAGAAACATTCAGTACTTC,CASSPDGGRNIQYF
TRBJ1-1,NA,NA,TRBV27,TGTGCCAGCAGTTTTCGGGGGGCGTATGAAGCTTTCTTT,CASSFRGAYEAFF
TRBJ2-1,TRBD1,few,TRBV12-3/TRBV12-4,TGTGCCAGCAGTCGTCCGCTTGGCCCGGGACAGGGATACAATGAGCAGTTCTTC,CASSRPLGPGQGYNEQFF
TRBJ2-5,NA,NA,TRBV18,TGTGCCAGCTCACCCCATCATGGGACGGAGGAGACCCAGTACTTC,CASSPHHGTEETQYF
TRBJ1-3,NA,NA,TRBV19,TGTGCCAGTAGTCTTCAGACGGCTAGCTCTGGAAACACCATATATTTT,CASSLQTASSGNTIYF
TRBJ2-1,TRBD2,NA,TRBV29-1,TGCAGCGTTGGATTACTAGCGGGAGTAGGGGAGCAGTTCTTC,CSVGLLAGVGEQFF
TRBJ2-7,NA,few,TRBV7-9,TGTGCCAGCAGCTTGGGACCCCTCGGGGGCTCCTACGAGCAGTACTTC,CASSLGPLGGSYEQYF
TRBJ1-2,NA,NA,TRBV20-1,TGCAGTGCTAGAATGTTGGGGCTTTATGGCTACACCTTC,CSARMLGLYGYTF
TRBJ2-3,NA,NA,TRBV21-1,TGTGCGAGAGGGGGCAGGGGTACAGATACGCAGTATTTT,CARGGRGTDTQYF
TRBJ1-1,TRBD1,NA,TRBV7-9,TGTGCCAGCAGCTTAGGACAGGGGGCTTTCGCTGAAGCTTTCTTT,CASSLGQGAFAEAFF